These T cell receptor beta chains were read from a single sample in a study of cytomegalovirus exposure and HLA in healthy donors. Measured with immunoSEQ multiplex PCR; TCRdb has only the in-frame clones, and not every one. The data show around 210,000 clones, just under 80% seen once. The specimen sequenced was PBMCs. The receptors come from a boy younger than 18 in good health and CMV-seronegative. Both conserved end residues are part of each CDR3. The D gene is left open where the match is weak. Some rows mark clone size as missing; the rest say once, few, many or name a class of expanded clone.

abundance: -; v_gene: TRBV29-1; j_gene: TRBJ2-7; d_gene: -; CDR3nt: TGCAGCGTTGGCTCGGCTAGGGGCCTAGGATCGTCCTACGAGCAGTACTTC; CDR3aa: CSVGSARGLGSSYEQYF
abundance: -; v_gene: TRBV6-5; j_gene: TRBJ1-1; d_gene: -; CDR3nt: TGTGCCAGCAGGGCGGGGAACACTGAAGCTTTCTTT; CDR3aa: CASRAGNTEAFF
abundance: -; v_gene: TRBV6-1; j_gene: TRBJ2-2; d_gene: -; CDR3nt: TGTGCCAGCAGGTTAGAACCCGGGGAGCTGTTTTTT; CDR3aa: CASRLEPGELFF
abundance: -; v_gene: TRBV30; j_gene: TRBJ1-2; d_gene: -; CDR3nt: TGTGCCTGGAGTGTACGAGGTGGCAGAAACTATGGCTACACCTTC; CDR3aa: CAWSVRGGRNYGYTF
abundance: -; v_gene: TRBV5-1; j_gene: TRBJ2-1; d_gene: TRBD2; CDR3nt: TGCGCCAGCAGCTCCCACCGACTAGCGGGGGGGGAAAGTTCCTACAATGAGCAGTTCTTC; CDR3aa: CASSSHRLAGGESSYNEQFF
abundance: -; v_gene: TRBV7-9; j_gene: TRBJ1-2; d_gene: -; CDR3nt: TGTGCCAGCAGCGGACAGAGTCGTGGCTACACCTTC; CDR3aa: CASSGQSRGYTF
abundance: -; v_gene: TRBV4-1; j_gene: TRBJ2-7; d_gene: TRBD1; CDR3nt: TGCGCCAGCAGCCATGCCACCGGGACAGGGATTTTTGATGAGCAGTACTTC; CDR3aa: CASSHATGTGIFDEQYF
abundance: once; v_gene: TRBV30; j_gene: TRBJ2-7; d_gene: -; CDR3nt: TGTGCCTACAGAAGGGACATTTTCTACGAGCAGTACTTC; CDR3aa: CAYRRDIFYEQYF
abundance: -; v_gene: TRBV7-9; j_gene: TRBJ2-7; d_gene: TRBD2; CDR3nt: TGTGCCAGCAGCCCCAGGTCAGCGGGGGGCATCGACGAGCAGTACTTC; CDR3aa: CASSPRSAGGIDEQYF
abundance: few; v_gene: TRBV27; j_gene: TRBJ1-1; d_gene: -; CDR3nt: TGTGCCAGCAGTTTATCCCGGACATCGTTCACTGAAGCTTTCTTT; CDR3aa: CASSLSRTSFTEAFF
abundance: -; v_gene: TRBV5-1; j_gene: TRBJ1-1; d_gene: -; CDR3nt: TGCGCCAGCAGCTTGGTAGGGGGGGACATTGAAGCTTTCTTT; CDR3aa: CASSLVGGDIEAFF
abundance: -; v_gene: TRBV30; j_gene: TRBJ1-6; d_gene: -; CDR3nt: TGTGCCTGGAGTGTCAATTCCGGAGGGAATTCACCCCTCCACTTT; CDR3aa: CAWSVNSGGNSPLHF
abundance: -; v_gene: TRBV5-4; j_gene: TRBJ1-2; d_gene: -; CDR3nt: TGTGCCAGCGGAGGAGTGACAGGAAACTATGGCTACACCTTC; CDR3aa: CASGGVTGNYGYTF
abundance: -; v_gene: TRBV14; j_gene: TRBJ1-2; d_gene: TRBD1; CDR3nt: TGTGCCAGCAGCCAATGGACAGGGGAACTGGTCGAGGGCTATAGGGGCTACACCTTC; CDR3aa: CASSQWTGELVEGYRGYTF
abundance: -; v_gene: TRBV2; j_gene: TRBJ1-1; d_gene: -; CDR3nt: TGTGCCAGCAGTGGGACAGCTCCGAGAAACACTGAAGCTTTCTTT; CDR3aa: CASSGTAPRNTEAFF
abundance: once; v_gene: TRBV29-1; j_gene: TRBJ2-7; d_gene: TRBD2; CDR3nt: TGCAGCGTCCATGGGCGGGAGGTCTCCTACGAGCAGTACTTC; CDR3aa: CSVHGREVSYEQYF
abundance: -; v_gene: TRBV5-1; j_gene: TRBJ1-1; d_gene: TRBD1; CDR3nt: TGCGCCAGCAGCCTGGGACAGGGTGGAACTGAAGCTTTCTTT; CDR3aa: CASSLGQGGTEAFF
abundance: few; v_gene: TRBV2; j_gene: TRBJ2-7; d_gene: -; CDR3nt: TGTGCCAGCAGACCCTACTACGAGCAGTACTTC; CDR3aa: CASRPYYEQYF
abundance: -; v_gene: TRBV15; j_gene: TRBJ2-7; d_gene: TRBD2; CDR3nt: TGTGCCACCAGCTTCGGACTAGCGGGCCTTAACTACGAGCAGTACTTC; CDR3aa: CATSFGLAGLNYEQYF
abundance: few; v_gene: TRBV6-5; j_gene: TRBJ1-4; d_gene: -; CDR3nt: TGTGCCAGCAGTCAGTGGGGGGGAACTAATGAAAAACTGTTTTTT; CDR3aa: CASSQWGGTNEKLFF
abundance: few; v_gene: TRBV7-2; j_gene: TRBJ2-7; d_gene: TRBD2; CDR3nt: TGTGCCAGCAGCTTGGCAATGGGACTAGGTAACATCGAGCAGTACTTC; CDR3aa: CASSLAMGLGNIEQYF
abundance: -; v_gene: TRBV9; j_gene: TRBJ2-5; d_gene: TRBD1; CDR3nt: TGTGCCAGCAGCTCGGAAGGACAGGGACGCAGAGAGACCCAGTACTTC; CDR3aa: CASSSEGQGRRETQYF
abundance: -; v_gene: TRBV6-5; j_gene: TRBJ1-2; d_gene: TRBD1; CDR3nt: TGTGCCAGCAGCCTACGACAGGGGCGGTTTGGCTACACCTTC; CDR3aa: CASSLRQGRFGYTF
abundance: -; v_gene: TRBV15; j_gene: TRBJ2-5; d_gene: -; CDR3nt: TGTGCCACCAGCAGAGAAGTTTCGGTTCGAGAGACCCAGTACTTC; CDR3aa: CATSREVSVRETQYF
abundance: -; v_gene: TRBV30; j_gene: TRBJ1-1; d_gene: -; CDR3nt: TGTGCCTGGAGCACCTCGGGGAACACTGAAGCTTTCTTT; CDR3aa: CAWSTSGNTEAFF
abundance: -; v_gene: TRBV15; j_gene: TRBJ1-5; d_gene: -; CDR3nt: TGTGCCACCAGCAGAGTTTTCACAGCCGATCAGCCCCAGCATTTT; CDR3aa: CATSRVFTADQPQHF
abundance: -; v_gene: TRBV9; j_gene: TRBJ1-2; d_gene: -; CDR3nt: TGTGCCAGCAGCGTAGTGGGGGGGCACGGGGGCTACACCTTC; CDR3aa: CASSVVGGHGGYTF
abundance: -; v_gene: TRBV6-5; j_gene: TRBJ2-2; d_gene: -; CDR3nt: TGTGCCAGCAGTTACCCACGGAGGGGGCAAGGCGGGGAGCTGTTTTTT; CDR3aa: CASSYPRRGQGGELFF